The following is a T cell receptor (beta chain) sequence with its context. It lacks a known antigen. Base-call qualities are not available, and no considerably larger clone is one nucleotide away. The immunoSEQ Assay was used to sequence TCRbeta CDR3 regions. After extraction, genomic DNA underwent amplification by bias-controlled multiplex PCR, followed by high-throughput sequencing. In the source study's methods: To quantify the absolute abundance of every unique TCRbeta CDR3 region, sequences were collapsed and filtered. Usable DNA was measured by amplifying reference genes present in all nucleated cells, and TCRbeta template counts were normalized to that usable DNA to estimate T cell fraction. Repertoire TCRs were annotated as SARS-CoV-2-specific by exact matching of V gene, CDR3 amino acid sequence and J gene to a known reactive TCR set. The reference SARS-CoV-2 TCR set was obtained from MIRA and was filtered for enrichment in COVID-19-positive ImmuneCODE repertoires, whereby public or cross-reactive TCRs were removed. Using the MIRA antigens, annotated TCRs were further analysed by specific ORF or by position within an ORF. Breadth was defined as annotated unique rearrangements over total unique productive rearrangements; depth was the summed frequency of those rearrangements. TCR breadth was compared between groups using two-sided Wilcoxon rank-sum tests. What TCRdb holds here is the immuneACCESS table cut down to in-frame rearrangements. Part of the clones is not present; checked against another copy, under half of the missing clones reflect an unresolved V gene, and the others are unexplained. Clone size and the V and J calls come from that table; the DNA yielded D and trimming. This sample has about 400,000 clones in its table, and roughly 90% of those were observed once. Approximately 1.6% of the sample rests with the top ten.

The data were taken from a study of Ad26.COV2.S vaccination and SARS-CoV-2 variants (dated by TCRdb to 2020 to 2022). Broadly, across the study: Donors in the vaccine arm were drawn from COV1001, a multicentre, randomized, double-blind, placebo-controlled phase I-IIa trial testing Ad26.COV2.S in healthy adults. Ad26.COV2.S was given intramuscularly at 5x10^10 or 1x10^11 viral particles, as a single shot or as two shots 56 days apart. The specificity and breadth of SARS-CoV-2-reactive T cell receptors after Ad26.COV2.S vaccination were assessed by TCRbeta repertoire sequencing. The TCR-sequenced set comprised around 30 samples: some 20 Ad26.COV2.S vaccine recipients, 5 placebo recipients and 8 SARS-CoV-2 convalescent individuals. Trial participants were randomized into five groups of five: low-dose or high-dose Ad26.COV2.S given once or twice, or placebo on both occasions. Blinding of investigators to trial group allocation was maintained during experiments and outcome assessment. The research as a whole found: Vaccine and placebo recipients had similar non-spike TCR breadth, a finding consistent with the vaccine containing only spike. According to the authors, total T cell responses may have been underestimated by the TCR breadth and depth analyses. Spike-specific TCR breadth was higher in Ad26.COV2.S recipients than in placebo recipients (P = 0.0014). Comparing responses between vaccine doses or regimens was not something the study was powered to do. After vaccination, substantial breadth of spike-specific CD8+ and CD4+ T cell responses was reported.

The treatment or condition tag for this specimen amounts to: around 19 received Ad26.COV2.S at low or high dose, single or two shots; five or six received placebo; per-sample allocation not given. Repertoires of vaccine and placebo recipients were sequenced from samples taken on day 63 after the first injection. Between 29 July and 7 August 2020, Cohort 1b enrolled some 25 adults aged 18-55 years at one site in Boston, USA. Ad26.COV2.S was a replication-incompetent adenovirus type 26 vector expressing a prefusion-stabilized SARS-CoV-2 spike protein from the original Wuhan strain. The trim is 6 bases for V and 10 bases for J, with a gap of 13 bases between the germline ends. Inclusive of the bounding cysteine and phenylalanine, the CDR3 is 12 residues long. Only CDR3 DNA is held: 36 bases, read in frame from base 1.

This receptor was identified in a person between 18 and 60 years old who received the Ad26.COV2.S COVID-19 vaccine or a placebo. In this chain, TRBV12-3 or TRBV12-4 is recombined with TRBJ2-1, with the D gene uncertain. This sample comprised peripheral blood, obtained in a trial of Ad26.COV2.S vaccine versus placebo. The CDR3 reads as follows: CASRRGANEQFF. The DNA sequence reads TGTGCCAGCAGGCGTGGCGCAAACGAGCAGTTCTTC.